The rows below give T cell receptor beta chains drawn from one sample of a study of shared clonotypes between healthy human individuals. The protocol was immunoSEQ multiplex PCR, while the TCRdb copy is restricted to in-frame clones and leaves out a portion. The table includes 850,000 to 1,200,000 clones, about 75% detected once. The sample consisted of memory CD4+ T cells sorted from blood. These receptors originate from a man between 18 and 35 years old in good health. The CDR3 runs from the conserved cysteine through the conserved F or W. A D gene is named only where the DNA matches it firmly. Expanded clones are given a class, and other clones once, few, many or no size at all.

TRBJ2-3,TRBV5-1,NA,NA,TGCGCCAGCAGCTCGCTAGAAACAGATACGCAGTATTTT,CASSSLETDTQYF
TRBJ2-3,TRBV10-2,NA,NA,TGCGCCAGCAGGCAGGGGTTGGCAGATACGCAGTATTTT,CASRQGLADTQYF
TRBJ2-1,TRBV4-3,TRBD2,few,TGCGCCAGCAGCCCCGGGACTAGCGCAAACAATGAGCAGTTCTTC,CASSPGTSANNEQFF
TRBJ1-2,TRBV28,NA,NA,TGTGCCAGCAGTTTAGGTCCTAGTCATGGCTACACCTTC,CASSLGPSHGYTF
TRBJ2-2,TRBV7-8,NA,NA,TGTGCCAGCAGCCCTCGACAGGCGGGGACCGGGGAGCTGTTTTTT,CASSPRQAGTGELFF
TRBJ1-2,TRBV6-1,TRBD1,few,TGTGCCAGCAGTGAGGACAGGGTGTCCTATGGCTACACCTTC,CASSEDRVSYGYTF
TRBJ1-5,TRBV2,TRBD1,NA,TGTGCCAGCCATCAGGGGGCTGAGCCCCAGCATTTT,CASHQGAEPQHF
TRBJ2-3,TRBV28,TRBD2,NA,TGTGCCAGCGAGCGGGGGGGCGGCACAGATACGCAGTATTTT,CASERGGGTDTQYF
TRBJ2-3,TRBV18,NA,NA,TGTGCCAGCTCACCACCGGGCAGACGATTTACAGATACGCAGTATTTT,CASSPPGRRFTDTQYF
TRBJ1-1,TRBV27,NA,NA,TGTGCCAGCACCTCGATGGAGGTACGGGGGGGGAACACTGAAGCTTTCTTT,CASTSMEVRGGNTEAFF
TRBJ1-5,TRBV6-1,TRBD1,NA,TGTGCCAGCATTTTCCGACAGGGTATACAGCCCCAGCATTTT,CASIFRQGIQPQHF
TRBJ1-5,TRBV7-9,NA,NA,TGTGCCAGCAGCTTAATTAATCAGCCCCAGCATTTT,CASSLINQPQHF
TRBJ1-6,TRBV14,NA,NA,TGTGCCAGCAGCCAAGAAACAGCAAATTCACCCCTCCACTTT,CASSQETANSPLHF
TRBJ1-2,TRBV6-5,NA,NA,TGTGCCAGCCGATCTCCCGGCTCTTCTAACTATGGCTACACCTTC,CASRSPGSSNYGYTF
TRBJ2-1,TRBV6-5,TRBD2,NA,TGTGCCAGCAGTTACGGAACTAGCGGGGGCCTTGAGCAGTTCTTC,CASSYGTSGGLEQFF
TRBJ1-5,TRBV4-1,TRBD1,NA,TGCGCCAGCAGCCCTGGGACAGGGAATCAGCCCCAGCATTTT,CASSPGTGNQPQHF
TRBJ2-7,TRBV5-1,NA,NA,TGCGCCAGCAGCTCCTCCCTCTCCTACGAGCAGTACTTC,CASSSSLSYEQYF
TRBJ2-1,TRBV5-1,NA,once,TGCGCCAGCAGCTTGGCCGGGGCCCCATATGAGCAGTTCTTC,CASSLAGAPYEQFF
TRBJ2-5,TRBV9,TRBD2,NA,TGTGCCAGCAGCGTAGGGGTCCTAGCGGGGGATATGGAGACCCAGTACTTC,CASSVGVLAGDMETQYF
TRBJ2-7,TRBV5-6,NA,NA,TGTGCCAGCAGCTTTTTCCAGGGCAGTGGCTCCTACGAGCAGTACTTC,CASSFFQGSGSYEQYF
TRBJ2-2,TRBV5-1,NA,NA,TGCGCCAGCAGCCTGGACGGCTCGAACACCGGGGAGCTGTTTTTT,CASSLDGSNTGELFF
TRBJ2-3,TRBV4-2,TRBD2,NA,TGTGCCAGCAGCCAAGACCCTCCCCGGGGTACTAGCGGGATCGGGGGGGAGACAGATACGCAGTATTTT,CASSQDPPRGTSGIGGETDTQYF
TRBJ2-5,TRBV10-3,NA,NA,TGTGCCATCAGTAGGGTTTACCAAGAGACCCAGTACTTC,CAISRVYQETQYF
TRBJ2-1,TRBV2,NA,few,TGTGCCAGCAATATCCTCAAGTACAATGAGCAGTTCTTC,CASNILKYNEQFF
TRBJ1-2,TRBV7-2,NA,few,TGTGCCAGCTATTCGCAAACTAACTATGGCTACACCTTC,CASYSQTNYGYTF
TRBJ2-1,TRBV30,TRBD2,NA,TGTGCCTGGACAACTAGCGGGAGGGCCAATGAGCAGTTCTTC,CAWTTSGRANEQFF
TRBJ2-1,TRBV7-9,TRBD2,NA,TGTGCCAGCAGTTTCACTAGCGGGGGCTACAATGAGCAGTTCTTC,CASSFTSGGYNEQFF
TRBJ1-1,TRBV9,TRBD1,NA,TGTGCCAGCAGCGTAGGGGGGACAGGGGGCTTGGCTTTCTTT,CASSVGGTGGLAFF
TRBJ2-5,TRBV7-2,NA,many,TGTGCCAGCAGCTTAGGGCCGGGAACCAAAAAAGAGACCCAGTACTTC,CASSLGPGTKKETQYF
TRBJ2-2,TRBV9,NA,NA,TGTGCCAGCAGCGTGCAGGGTTATGCGGGGGAGCTGTTTTTT,CASSVQGYAGELFF
TRBJ2-5,TRBV28,NA,NA,TGTGCCAGCAGTTTGCTAGAACAAGAGACCCAGTACTTC,CASSLLEQETQYF
TRBJ1-4,TRBV10-3,NA,NA,TGTGCCATCAGTGAGGGAGGGGTGGGTGAAAAACTGTTTTTT,CAISEGGVGEKLFF
TRBJ1-5,TRBV2,NA,many,TGTGCCAGCAGGAAGGACTTAAGCAATCAGCCCCAGCATTTT,CASRKDLSNQPQHF
TRBJ2-7,TRBV28,NA,once,TGTGCCAGCGTGAACGCGGGACTCCTTTCCTACGAGCAGTACTTC,CASVNAGLLSYEQYF
TRBJ2-3,TRBV5-1,TRBD2,NA,TGCGCCAGCAGCCCTGGAAATAAACTAGCGGCAGATACGCAGTATTTT,CASSPGNKLAADTQYF
TRBJ1-2,TRBV28,NA,NA,TGTGCCAGCAGATTAATAAACACATATGGCTACACCTTC,CASRLINTYGYTF
TRBJ1-4,TRBV6-5,NA,few,TGTGCCAGCAGTTACCTGGGGGGTAAGAAGGAAAAACTGTTTTTT,CASSYLGGKKEKLFF
TRBJ2-7,TRBV4-1,NA,NA,TGCGCCAGCAGCCCCACTATGGCCCGAGGGGGCGAGCAGTACTTC,CASSPTMARGGEQYF
TRBJ2-7,TRBV2,TRBD1,NA,TGTGCCAGCCAAACCCGGGACAGGCTTTCCGAGCAGTACTTC,CASQTRDRLSEQYF
TRBJ1-1,TRBV7-9,TRBD1,NA,TGTGCCAGCACTCCCGCAGGGGGCACTGAAGCTTTCTTT,CASTPAGGTEAFF
TRBJ2-7,TRBV2,NA,NA,TGTGCCAGCAGTACAAGGGGGGCCGCCGAGCAGTACTTC,CASSTRGAAEQYF